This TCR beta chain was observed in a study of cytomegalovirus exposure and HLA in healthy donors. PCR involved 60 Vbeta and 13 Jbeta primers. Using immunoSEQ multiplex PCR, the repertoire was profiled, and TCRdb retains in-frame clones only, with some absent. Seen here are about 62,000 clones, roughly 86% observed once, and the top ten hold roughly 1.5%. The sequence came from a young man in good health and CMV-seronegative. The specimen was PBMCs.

The CDR3 region is CASSTFDSRNEKLFF. CDR3 DNA: TGTGCCAGCAGCACGTTCGACAGTAGGAATGAAAAACTGTTTTTT. The chain combines TRBV21-1 with TRBJ1-4; TRBD1 is the table's D call, not checked against the DNA. TRBV21-1 is annotated as a pseudogene. The CDR3 consists of 15 residues.